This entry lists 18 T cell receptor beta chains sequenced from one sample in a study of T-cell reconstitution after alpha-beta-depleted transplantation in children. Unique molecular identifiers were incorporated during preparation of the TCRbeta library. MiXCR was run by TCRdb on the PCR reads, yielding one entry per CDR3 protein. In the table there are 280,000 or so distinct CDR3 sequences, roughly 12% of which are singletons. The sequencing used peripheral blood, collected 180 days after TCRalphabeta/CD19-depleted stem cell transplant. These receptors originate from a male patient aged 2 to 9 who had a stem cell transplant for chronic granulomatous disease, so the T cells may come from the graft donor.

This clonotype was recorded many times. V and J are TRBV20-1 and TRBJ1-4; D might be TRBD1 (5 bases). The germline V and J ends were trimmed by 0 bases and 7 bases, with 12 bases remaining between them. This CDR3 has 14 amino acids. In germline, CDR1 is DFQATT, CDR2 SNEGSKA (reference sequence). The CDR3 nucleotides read TGCAGTGCTAGAGATCGCAGGGTGGGTGAAAAACTGTTTTTT. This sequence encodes CSARDRRVGEKLFF.

The CDR3 here is CASSLYQGTYEQYF. Written as DNA, the CDR3 is TGTGCCAGCTCACTATACCAGGGGACCTACGAGCAGTACTTC. The chain employs TRBV18 and TRBJ2-7; a weak D match, TRBD1 (6 bases). The ends were cut back, 4 bases at V and 2 bases at J, with 12 bases in the middle. CDR1 KGHSH and CDR2 LQKENI come from the germline V gene. The CDR3 contains 14 residues.

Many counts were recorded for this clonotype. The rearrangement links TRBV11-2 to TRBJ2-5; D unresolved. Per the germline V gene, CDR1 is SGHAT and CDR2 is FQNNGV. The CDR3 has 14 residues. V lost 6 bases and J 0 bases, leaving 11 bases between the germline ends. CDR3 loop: CASRGETYQETQYF. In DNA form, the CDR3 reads TGTGCCAGCAGAGGAGAAACTTACCAAGAGACCCAGTACTTC. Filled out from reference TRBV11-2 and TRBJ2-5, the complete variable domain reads EAGVAQSPRYKIIEKRQSVAFWCNPISGHATLYWYQQILGQGPKLLIQFQNNGVVDDSQLPKDRFSAERLKGVDSTLKIQPAKLEDSAVYLCASRGETYQETQYFGPGTRLLVL.

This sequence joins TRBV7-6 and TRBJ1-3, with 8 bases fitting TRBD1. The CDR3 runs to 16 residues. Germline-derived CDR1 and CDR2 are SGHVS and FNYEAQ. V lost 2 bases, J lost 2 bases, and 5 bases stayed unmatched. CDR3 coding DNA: TGTGCCAGCAGCTTACCCCAGGGGGCGGCTGGAAACACCATATATTTT. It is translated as CASSLPQGAAGNTIYF.

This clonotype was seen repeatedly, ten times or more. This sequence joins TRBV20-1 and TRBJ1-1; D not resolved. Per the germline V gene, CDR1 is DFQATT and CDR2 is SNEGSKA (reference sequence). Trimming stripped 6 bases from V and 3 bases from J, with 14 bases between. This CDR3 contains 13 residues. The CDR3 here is CSALRRSYTEAFF. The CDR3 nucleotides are TGCAGTGCCCTACGTAGATCTTACACTGAAGCTTTCTTT.

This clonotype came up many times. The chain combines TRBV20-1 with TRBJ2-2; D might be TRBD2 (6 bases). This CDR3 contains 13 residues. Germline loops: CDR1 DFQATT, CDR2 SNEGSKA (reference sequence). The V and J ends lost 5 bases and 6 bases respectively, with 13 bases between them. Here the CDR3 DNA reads TGCAGTGCTTTTGCGGGACGTCCCGGGGAGCTGTTTTTT. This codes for CSAFAGRPGELFF.

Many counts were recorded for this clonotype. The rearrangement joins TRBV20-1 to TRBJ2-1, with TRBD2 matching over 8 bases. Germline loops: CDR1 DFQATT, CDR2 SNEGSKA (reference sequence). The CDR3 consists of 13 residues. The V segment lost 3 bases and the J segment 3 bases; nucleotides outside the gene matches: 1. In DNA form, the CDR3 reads TGCAGTGCTAGTAGCGGGGTCTACAATGAGCAGTTCTTC. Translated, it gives CSASSGVYNEQFF.

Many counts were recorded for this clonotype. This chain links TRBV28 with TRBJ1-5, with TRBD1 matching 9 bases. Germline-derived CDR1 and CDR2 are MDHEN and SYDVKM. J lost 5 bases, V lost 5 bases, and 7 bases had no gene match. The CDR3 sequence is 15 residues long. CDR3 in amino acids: CASSEPGTGYQPQHF. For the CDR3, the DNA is TGTGCCAGCAGTGAACCCGGGACAGGGTATCAGCCCCAGCATTTT.

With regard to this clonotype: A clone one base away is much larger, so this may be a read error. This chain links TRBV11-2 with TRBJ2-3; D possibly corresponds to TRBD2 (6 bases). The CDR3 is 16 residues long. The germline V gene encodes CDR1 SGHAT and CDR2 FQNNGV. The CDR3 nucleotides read TGTGCCAGCAGCTTATTAGGTGGGGGGTCTGGGTATACGCATTATTTT. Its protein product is CASSLLGGGSGYTHYF.

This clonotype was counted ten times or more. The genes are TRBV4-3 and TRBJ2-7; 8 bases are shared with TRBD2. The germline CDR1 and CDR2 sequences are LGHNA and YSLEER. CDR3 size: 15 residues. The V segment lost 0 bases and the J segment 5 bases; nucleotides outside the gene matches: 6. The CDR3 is CASSQEAAGVNEQYF. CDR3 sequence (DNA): TGCGCCAGCAGCCAAGAAGCAGCGGGAGTAAACGAGCAGTACTTC.

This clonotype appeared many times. The chain's CDR3 is CASSQSGVTLQPQHF. CDR3 DNA: TGTGCCAGCAGCCAATCCGGGGTTACACTCCAGCCCCAGCATTTT. The rearrangement links TRBV3-1 to TRBJ1-5, with D unresolved. CDR1 and CDR2 from the germline V gene are LGHDT and YNNKEL (reference sequence). V was cut by 2 bases and J by 7 bases, with 15 bases left in between. This CDR3 contains 15 residues.

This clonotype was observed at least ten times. The CDR3 loop is CASSFERNSGHGELFF. The CDR3 region has the DNA TGTGCCAGCAGTTTTGAGCGGAACTCGGGACACGGGGAGCTGTTTTTT. The chain couples TRBV12-3 or TRBV12-4 to TRBJ2-2, with D perhaps matching TRBD1 (6 bases). V shed 3 bases and J shed 7 bases, with 18 bases lying between them. The CDR3 consists of 16 residues.

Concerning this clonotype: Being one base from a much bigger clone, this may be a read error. In nucleotides, the CDR3 is TGTGCCAGCTGCGGGCGCCACAACACCGGGGAGCTGTTTTTT. Translation: CASCGRHNTGELFF. V gene TRBV3-1 combines with J gene TRBJ2-2; possible D gene TRBD2, 5 bases. Per germline, CDR1 LGHDT and CDR2 YNNKEL (reference sequence). V lost 8 bases, J lost 2 bases, and 12 bases lay in between. The CDR3 length is 14 residues. The full variable domain, rest sourced from reference TRBV3-1 and TRBJ2-2, is DTAVSQTPKYLVTQMGNDKSIKCEQNLGHDTMYWYKQDSKKFLKIMFSYNNKELIINETVPNRFSPKSPDKAHLNLHINSLELGDSAVYFCASCGRHNTGELFFGEGSRLTVL.

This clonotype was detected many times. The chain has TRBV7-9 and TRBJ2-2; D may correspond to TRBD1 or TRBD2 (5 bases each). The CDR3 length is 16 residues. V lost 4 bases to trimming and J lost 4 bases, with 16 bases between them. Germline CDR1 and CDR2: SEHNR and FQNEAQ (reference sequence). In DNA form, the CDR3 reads TGTGCCAGCAGCTGGACCCGGGACCAGAGCACCGGGGAGCTGTTTTTT. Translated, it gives CASSWTRDQSTGELFF.

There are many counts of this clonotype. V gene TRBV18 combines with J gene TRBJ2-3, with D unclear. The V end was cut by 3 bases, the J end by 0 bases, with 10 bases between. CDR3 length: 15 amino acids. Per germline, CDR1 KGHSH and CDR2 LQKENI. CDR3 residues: CASSPGTYSTDTQYF. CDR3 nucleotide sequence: TGTGCCAGCTCACCGGGAACATATAGCACAGATACGCAGTATTTT.

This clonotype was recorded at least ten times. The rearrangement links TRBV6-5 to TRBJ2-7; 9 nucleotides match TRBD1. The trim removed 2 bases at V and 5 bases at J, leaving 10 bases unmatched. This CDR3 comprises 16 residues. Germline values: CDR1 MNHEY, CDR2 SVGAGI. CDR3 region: CASSYNSGTGSHEQYF. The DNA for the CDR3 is TGTGCCAGCAGTTACAATTCCGGGACAGGGAGCCACGAGCAGTACTTC.

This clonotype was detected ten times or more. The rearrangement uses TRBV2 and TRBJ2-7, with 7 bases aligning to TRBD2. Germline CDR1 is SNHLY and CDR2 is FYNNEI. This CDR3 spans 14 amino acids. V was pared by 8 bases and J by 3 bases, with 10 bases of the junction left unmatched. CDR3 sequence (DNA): TGTGCCAGCCGGCGGGCGCGGGAGCTCTACGAGCAGTACTTC. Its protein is CASRRARELYEQYF.

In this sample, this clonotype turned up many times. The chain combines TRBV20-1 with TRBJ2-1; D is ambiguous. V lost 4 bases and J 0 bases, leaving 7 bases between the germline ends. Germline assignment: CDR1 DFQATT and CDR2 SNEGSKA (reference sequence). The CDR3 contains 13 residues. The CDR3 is CSAINPSYNEQFF. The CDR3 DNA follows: TGCAGTGCTATAAACCCCTCCTACAATGAGCAGTTCTTC.